This T cell receptor (beta chain) comes out of a study of T-cell memory formation after mild COVID-19. CDR3 length: 16 amino acids. CDR1 is KGHDR and CDR2 is SFDVKD in the germline V gene. In the case of this clonotype: At one end the junction does not follow the germline gene, possibly because of a read error.

TCRdb reanalysed the 5' RACE reads using MiXCR and keeps one entry per CDR3 protein. Among 350,000 to 450,000 distinct CDR3 sequences listed, over 25% were seen once. The rearrangement joins TRBV24-1 to TRBJ1-5; 7 bases fit TRBD1. The sequenced material came from PBMCs or a T cell subset sorted from them (not recorded which). This TCR was sampled from an adult woman who had mild COVID-19 (a few samples of this study predate the infection). Cell type and time point are not known. Here the CDR3 DNA reads TGTGCCACCAGTGACTTCGACAGGGCTAGCGATCAGCCCCAGCATTTT. Translated: CATSDFDRASDQPQHF.